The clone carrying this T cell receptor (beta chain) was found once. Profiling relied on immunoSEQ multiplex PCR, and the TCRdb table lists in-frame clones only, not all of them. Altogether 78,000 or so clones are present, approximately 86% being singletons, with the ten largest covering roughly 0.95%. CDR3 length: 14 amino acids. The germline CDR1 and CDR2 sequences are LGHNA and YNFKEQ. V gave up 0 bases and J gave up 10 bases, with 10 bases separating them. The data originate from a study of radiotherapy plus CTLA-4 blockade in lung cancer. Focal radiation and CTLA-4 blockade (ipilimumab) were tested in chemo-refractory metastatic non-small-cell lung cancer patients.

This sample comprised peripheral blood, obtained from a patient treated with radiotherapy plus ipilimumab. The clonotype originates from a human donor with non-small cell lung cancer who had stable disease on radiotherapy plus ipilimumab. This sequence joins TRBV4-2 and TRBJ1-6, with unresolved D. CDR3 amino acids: CASSQDPGISPLHF. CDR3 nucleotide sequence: TGTGCCAGCAGCCAAGATCCTGGGATCTCACCCCTCCACTTT.